This TCR beta chain was retrieved from a study of blood T cell repertoires in COVID-19. Study as a whole: Samples taken during acute and convalescent COVID-19 were collected in the United States, Italy and Spain. T cells, B-cell-depleted T cells, or PBMCs supplied cDNA or gDNA.

Trimming removed 1 base from V and 6 bases from J, with 7 bases in between. The length of the CDR3 is 14 residues. Germline V lookup: CDR1 SGHDN, CDR2 FVKESK. Seattle's enrolled individuals joined amid active infection and were then monitored longitudinally. Original processing notes: Amplification with reference gene primers provided the estimates of nucleated cell counts. Libraries were prepared by immunoSEQ multiplex PCR; TCRdb keeps only in-frame clonotypes and omits some of them. V, J and clone size were drawn from that table, and D and trimming were deduced from the DNA. The sample carries some 200,000 clones, roughly 94% recorded once.

The clonotype was recovered from a man younger than 40 with COVID-19, enrolled during active disease. The sample was peripheral blood. The V gene is TRBV14, the J gene TRBJ1-6; TRBD1 is a possible D gene (5 bases). CDR3 coding DNA: TGTGCCAGCAGCCAAGGGACATCTAATTCACCCCTCCACTTT. Translating gives CASSQGTSNSPLHF.